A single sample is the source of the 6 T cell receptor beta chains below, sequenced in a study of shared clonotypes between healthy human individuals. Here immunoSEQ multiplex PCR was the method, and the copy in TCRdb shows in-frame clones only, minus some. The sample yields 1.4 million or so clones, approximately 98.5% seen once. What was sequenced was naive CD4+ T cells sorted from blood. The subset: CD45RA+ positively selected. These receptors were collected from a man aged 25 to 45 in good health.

DNA of the CDR3: TGCGCCAGTCAGCGGGAGGGTAGCACAGATACGCAGTATTTT. Its translation: CASQREGSTDTQYF. The chain carries TRBV5-1 and TRBJ2-3; the match to TRBD2 covers 10 bases. The V gene's germline CDR1 is SGHRS and CDR2 YFSETQ. V was pared by 8 bases and J by 0 bases, with 3 bases of the junction left unmatched. CDR3 size: 14 residues.

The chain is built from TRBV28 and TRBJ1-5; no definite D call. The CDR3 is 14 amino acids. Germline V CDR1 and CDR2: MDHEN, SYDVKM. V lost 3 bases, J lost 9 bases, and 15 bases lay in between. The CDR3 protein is CASSLAGLIWPQHF. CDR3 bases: TGTGCCAGCAGTTTGGCGGGGTTGATTTGGCCCCAGCATTTT.

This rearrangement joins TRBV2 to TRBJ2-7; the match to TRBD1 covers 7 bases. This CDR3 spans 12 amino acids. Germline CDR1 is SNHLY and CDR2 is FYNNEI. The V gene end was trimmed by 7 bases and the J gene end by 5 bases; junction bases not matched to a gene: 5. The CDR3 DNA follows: TGTGCCAGCACCCGGGACAGCCACGAGCAGTACTTC. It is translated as CASTRDSHEQYF.

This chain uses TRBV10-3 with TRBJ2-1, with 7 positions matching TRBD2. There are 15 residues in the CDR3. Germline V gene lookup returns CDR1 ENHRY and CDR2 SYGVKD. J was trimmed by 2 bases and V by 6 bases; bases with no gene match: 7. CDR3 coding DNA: TGTGCCATCAGCGGTAGCGGGTCCGCCTACAATGAGCAGTTCTTC. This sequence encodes CAISGSGSAYNEQFF.

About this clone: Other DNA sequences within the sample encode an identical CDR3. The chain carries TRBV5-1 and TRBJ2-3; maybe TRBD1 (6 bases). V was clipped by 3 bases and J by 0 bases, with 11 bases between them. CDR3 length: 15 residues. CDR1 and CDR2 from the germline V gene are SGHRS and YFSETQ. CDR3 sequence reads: CASSSLTGSTDTQYF. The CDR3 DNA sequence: TGCGCCAGCAGCTCCCTGACAGGAAGCACAGATACGCAGTATTTT.

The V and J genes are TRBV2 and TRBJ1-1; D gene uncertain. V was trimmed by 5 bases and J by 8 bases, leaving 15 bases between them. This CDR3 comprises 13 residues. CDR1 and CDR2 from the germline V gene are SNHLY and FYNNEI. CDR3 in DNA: TGTGCCAGCAGTCGTGACCGAACACTAGAAGCTTTCTTT. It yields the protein CASSRDRTLEAFF.